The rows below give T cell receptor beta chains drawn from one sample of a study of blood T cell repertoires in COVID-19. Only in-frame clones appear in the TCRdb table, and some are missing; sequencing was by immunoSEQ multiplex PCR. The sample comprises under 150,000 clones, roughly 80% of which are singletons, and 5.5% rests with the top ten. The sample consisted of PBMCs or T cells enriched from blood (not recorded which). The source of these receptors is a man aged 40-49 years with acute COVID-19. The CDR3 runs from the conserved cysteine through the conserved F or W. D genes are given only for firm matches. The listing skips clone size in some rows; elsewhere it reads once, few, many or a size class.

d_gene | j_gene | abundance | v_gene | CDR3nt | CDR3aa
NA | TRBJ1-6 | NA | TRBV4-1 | TGCGCCAGCAGCCAAGCCCGGCCGCGGAATTCACCCCTCCACTTT | CASSQARPRNSPLHF
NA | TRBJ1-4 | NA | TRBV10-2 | TGCGCCAGCAGTGTACAGGGAGGGGGGGTAGAAAAACTGTTTTTT | CASSVQGGGVEKLFF
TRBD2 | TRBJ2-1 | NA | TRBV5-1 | TGCGCCAGCAGCTTGGGAGATTCTTGGGGACTAGCCAAGACCTACAATGAGCAGTTCTTC | CASSLGDSWGLAKTYNEQFF
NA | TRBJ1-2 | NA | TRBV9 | TGTGCCAGCAGCCCGATGGACAGCCCCTATGGCTACACCTTC | CASSPMDSPYGYTF
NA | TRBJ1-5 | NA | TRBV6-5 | TGTGCCAGCAGGCGAAATTCTCAGGTTCCCCAGCATTTT | CASRRNSQVPQHF
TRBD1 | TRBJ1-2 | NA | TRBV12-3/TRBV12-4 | TGTGCCAGCAGCAAGGACAGGGATAGTGGCTACACCTTC | CASSKDRDSGYTF
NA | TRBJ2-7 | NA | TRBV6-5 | TGTGCCAGCAGTCCACGGGGCTACGAGCAGTACTTC | CASSPRGYEQYF
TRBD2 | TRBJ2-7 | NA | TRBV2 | TGTGCCACTGACTTCGGGGGGGGCTCCTACGAGCAGTACTTC | CATDFGGGSYEQYF
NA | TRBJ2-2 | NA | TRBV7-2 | TGTGCCAGCAGCCTCCTAACGGGGGAGGTGACCGGGGAGCTGTTTTTT | CASSLLTGEVTGELFF
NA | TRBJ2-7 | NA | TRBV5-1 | TGCGCCAGCAGCTTGGTCCCCAGGGGCGAGCAGTACTTC | CASSLVPRGEQYF
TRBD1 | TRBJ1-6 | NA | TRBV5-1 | TGCGCCAGCAGCGGAACCGGGACAGGGGGTACACCCCTCCACTTT | CASSGTGTGGTPLHF
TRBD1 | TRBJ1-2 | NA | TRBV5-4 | TGTGCCAGCAGTCGCGACAGGGACTATGGCTACACCTTC | CASSRDRDYGYTF
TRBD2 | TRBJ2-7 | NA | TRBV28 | TGTGCCAGCAGTTCTCCGGGACTAGCGGGATCCCCCTACGAGCAGTACTTC | CASSSPGLAGSPYEQYF
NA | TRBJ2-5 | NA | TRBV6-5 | TGTGCCAGCATGTTCGGGAGTGGAAAGACCCAGTACTTC | CASMFGSGKTQYF
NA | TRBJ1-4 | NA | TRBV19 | TGTGCCAGTAGGTCAACACCTGAAAAACTGTTTTTT | CASRSTPEKLFF
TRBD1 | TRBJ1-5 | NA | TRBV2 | TGTGCCAGCAGACCCCAGGGGGCCCTAAATCAGCCCCAGCATTTT | CASRPQGALNQPQHF
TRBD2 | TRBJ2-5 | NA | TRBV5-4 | TGTGCCAGCAGCCCCAGCGGGGTCCAAGAGACCCAGTACTTC | CASSPSGVQETQYF
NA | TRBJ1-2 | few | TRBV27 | TGTGCCAGCAGTTTAGCGGCCGCTGACTATGGCTACACCTTC | CASSLAAADYGYTF
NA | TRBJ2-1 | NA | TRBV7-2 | TGTGCCAGCAGCTTAGACGGGGGATATAGGAATGAGCAGTTCTTC | CASSLDGGYRNEQFF
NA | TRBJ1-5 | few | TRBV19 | TGTGCCAGTAGTGGGGCAGCCCTATCGCCCCAGCATTTT | CASSGAALSPQHF
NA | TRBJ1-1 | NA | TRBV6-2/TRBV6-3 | TGTGCCAGCAGCCCTCCGGCAGGGGCCGAGAACACTGAAGCTTTCTTT | CASSPPAGAENTEAFF
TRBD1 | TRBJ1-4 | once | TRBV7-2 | TGTGCCAGCAGCGACCAGACAGGGGAGGGCGAAAAACTGTTTTTT | CASSDQTGEGEKLFF
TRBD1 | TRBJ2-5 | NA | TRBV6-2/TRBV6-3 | TGTGCCAGCAGTTGGACAGGGAACCTCGGAGAGACCCAGTACTTC | CASSWTGNLGETQYF
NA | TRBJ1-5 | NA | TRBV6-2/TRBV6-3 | TGTGCCAGCAGTTACGGGGGGGACAGCAATCAGCCCCAGCATTTT | CASSYGGDSNQPQHF
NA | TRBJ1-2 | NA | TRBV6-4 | TGTGCCAGCAGCCGAGGGTCGGGTGATACTGGCTACACCTTC | CASSRGSGDTGYTF
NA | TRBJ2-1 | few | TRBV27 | TGTGCCAGCAACGGTGAAGGACACCACTTTGGTGAGCAGTTCTTC | CASNGEGHHFGEQFF
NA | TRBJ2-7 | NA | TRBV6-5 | TGTGCCAGCAGCACTCACAGGTTACACGAGCAGTACTTC | CASSTHRLHEQYF
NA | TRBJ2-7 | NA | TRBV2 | TGTGCCAGCAGCCCCCTCGGGGTTGGTACCTACGAGCAGTACTTC | CASSPLGVGTYEQYF
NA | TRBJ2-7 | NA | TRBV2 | TGTGCCAGCAGTGAGGCGGACTCCTACTCCTACGAGCAGTACTTC | CASSEADSYSYEQYF
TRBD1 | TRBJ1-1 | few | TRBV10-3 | TGTGCCATCAGTGAGTCTGGCAGGGGGCGCGAAGAAGCTTTCTTT | CAISESGRGREEAFF
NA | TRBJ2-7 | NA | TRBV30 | TGTGCCTGGAGTGTGGGCTTCGCCTACGAGCAGTACTTC | CAWSVGFAYEQYF
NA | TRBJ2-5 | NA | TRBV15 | TGTGCCACCAGCAGAGATCGACTCCAAGAGACCCAGTACTTC | CATSRDRLQETQYF
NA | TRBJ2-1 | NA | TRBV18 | TGTGCCAGCTCGGGTACAGATGAGCAGTTCTTC | CASSGTDEQFF
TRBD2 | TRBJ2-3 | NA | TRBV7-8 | TGTGCCAGCAGCTTAGGGGGACTAGCGGGAGCTGATACGCAGTATTTT | CASSLGGLAGADTQYF
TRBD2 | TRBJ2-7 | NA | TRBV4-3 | TGCGCCAGCAGCCAAGATGAGTCGGGAGTAGCGGGATTCTCCTTCTCCTACGAGCAGTACTTC | CASSQDESGVAGFSFSYEQYF
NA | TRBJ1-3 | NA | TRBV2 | TGTGCCAGCAGTGAAGTACAGGCTGGCACCATATATTTT | CASSEVQAGTIYF
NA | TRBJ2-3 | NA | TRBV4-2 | TGTGCCAGCAGCCAAGATAGGGGAGGAGATACGCAGTATTTT | CASSQDRGGDTQYF
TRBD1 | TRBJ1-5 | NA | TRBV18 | TGTGCCAGCTTTACGGACAGGGGAAGCAATCAGCCCCAGCATTTT | CASFTDRGSNQPQHF
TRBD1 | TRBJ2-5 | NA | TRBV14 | TGTGCCAGCAGTTTCGGACAGGGACCCCAAGAGACCCAGTACTTC | CASSFGQGPQETQYF
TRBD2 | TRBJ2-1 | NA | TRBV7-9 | TGTGCCAGCAGCTCCCGCGGACTAGCGGGGGGGAATGAGCAGTTCTTC | CASSSRGLAGGNEQFF
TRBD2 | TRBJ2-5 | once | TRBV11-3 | TGTGCCAGCAGCTTAGCCCGGGGGGGTCCTGGGGCGCAAGAGACCCAGTACTTC | CASSLARGGPGAQETQYF
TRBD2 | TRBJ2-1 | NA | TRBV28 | TGTGCCAGCAGTTTTCGAGCGGGAGGGTACAATGAGCAGTTCTTC | CASSFRAGGYNEQFF
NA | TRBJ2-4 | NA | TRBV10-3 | TGTGCCATCAGTGACAGGGGTATCGCCAAAAACATTCAGTACTTC | CAISDRGIAKNIQYF
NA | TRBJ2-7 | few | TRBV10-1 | TGCGCCAGCAGTGATGGAGGCCTCTCCTACGAGCAGTACTTC | CASSDGGLSYEQYF
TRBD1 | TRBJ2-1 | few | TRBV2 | TGTGCCAGCAGACCAGGGGGCCTCTCCTACAATGAGCAGTTCTTC | CASRPGGLSYNEQFF